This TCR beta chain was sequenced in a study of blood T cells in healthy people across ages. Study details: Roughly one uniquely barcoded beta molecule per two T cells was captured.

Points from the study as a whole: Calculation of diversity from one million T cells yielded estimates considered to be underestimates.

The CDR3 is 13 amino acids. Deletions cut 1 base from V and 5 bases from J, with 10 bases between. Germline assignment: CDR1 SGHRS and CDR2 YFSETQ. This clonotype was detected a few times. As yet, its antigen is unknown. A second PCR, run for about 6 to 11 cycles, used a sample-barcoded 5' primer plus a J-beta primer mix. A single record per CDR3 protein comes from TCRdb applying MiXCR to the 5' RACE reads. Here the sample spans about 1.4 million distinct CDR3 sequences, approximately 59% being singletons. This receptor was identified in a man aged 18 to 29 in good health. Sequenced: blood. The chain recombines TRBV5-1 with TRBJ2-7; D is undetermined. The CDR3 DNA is TGCGCCAGCAGCTTGAGTCAGGACCACGAGCAGTACTTC. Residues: CASSLSQDHEQYF.